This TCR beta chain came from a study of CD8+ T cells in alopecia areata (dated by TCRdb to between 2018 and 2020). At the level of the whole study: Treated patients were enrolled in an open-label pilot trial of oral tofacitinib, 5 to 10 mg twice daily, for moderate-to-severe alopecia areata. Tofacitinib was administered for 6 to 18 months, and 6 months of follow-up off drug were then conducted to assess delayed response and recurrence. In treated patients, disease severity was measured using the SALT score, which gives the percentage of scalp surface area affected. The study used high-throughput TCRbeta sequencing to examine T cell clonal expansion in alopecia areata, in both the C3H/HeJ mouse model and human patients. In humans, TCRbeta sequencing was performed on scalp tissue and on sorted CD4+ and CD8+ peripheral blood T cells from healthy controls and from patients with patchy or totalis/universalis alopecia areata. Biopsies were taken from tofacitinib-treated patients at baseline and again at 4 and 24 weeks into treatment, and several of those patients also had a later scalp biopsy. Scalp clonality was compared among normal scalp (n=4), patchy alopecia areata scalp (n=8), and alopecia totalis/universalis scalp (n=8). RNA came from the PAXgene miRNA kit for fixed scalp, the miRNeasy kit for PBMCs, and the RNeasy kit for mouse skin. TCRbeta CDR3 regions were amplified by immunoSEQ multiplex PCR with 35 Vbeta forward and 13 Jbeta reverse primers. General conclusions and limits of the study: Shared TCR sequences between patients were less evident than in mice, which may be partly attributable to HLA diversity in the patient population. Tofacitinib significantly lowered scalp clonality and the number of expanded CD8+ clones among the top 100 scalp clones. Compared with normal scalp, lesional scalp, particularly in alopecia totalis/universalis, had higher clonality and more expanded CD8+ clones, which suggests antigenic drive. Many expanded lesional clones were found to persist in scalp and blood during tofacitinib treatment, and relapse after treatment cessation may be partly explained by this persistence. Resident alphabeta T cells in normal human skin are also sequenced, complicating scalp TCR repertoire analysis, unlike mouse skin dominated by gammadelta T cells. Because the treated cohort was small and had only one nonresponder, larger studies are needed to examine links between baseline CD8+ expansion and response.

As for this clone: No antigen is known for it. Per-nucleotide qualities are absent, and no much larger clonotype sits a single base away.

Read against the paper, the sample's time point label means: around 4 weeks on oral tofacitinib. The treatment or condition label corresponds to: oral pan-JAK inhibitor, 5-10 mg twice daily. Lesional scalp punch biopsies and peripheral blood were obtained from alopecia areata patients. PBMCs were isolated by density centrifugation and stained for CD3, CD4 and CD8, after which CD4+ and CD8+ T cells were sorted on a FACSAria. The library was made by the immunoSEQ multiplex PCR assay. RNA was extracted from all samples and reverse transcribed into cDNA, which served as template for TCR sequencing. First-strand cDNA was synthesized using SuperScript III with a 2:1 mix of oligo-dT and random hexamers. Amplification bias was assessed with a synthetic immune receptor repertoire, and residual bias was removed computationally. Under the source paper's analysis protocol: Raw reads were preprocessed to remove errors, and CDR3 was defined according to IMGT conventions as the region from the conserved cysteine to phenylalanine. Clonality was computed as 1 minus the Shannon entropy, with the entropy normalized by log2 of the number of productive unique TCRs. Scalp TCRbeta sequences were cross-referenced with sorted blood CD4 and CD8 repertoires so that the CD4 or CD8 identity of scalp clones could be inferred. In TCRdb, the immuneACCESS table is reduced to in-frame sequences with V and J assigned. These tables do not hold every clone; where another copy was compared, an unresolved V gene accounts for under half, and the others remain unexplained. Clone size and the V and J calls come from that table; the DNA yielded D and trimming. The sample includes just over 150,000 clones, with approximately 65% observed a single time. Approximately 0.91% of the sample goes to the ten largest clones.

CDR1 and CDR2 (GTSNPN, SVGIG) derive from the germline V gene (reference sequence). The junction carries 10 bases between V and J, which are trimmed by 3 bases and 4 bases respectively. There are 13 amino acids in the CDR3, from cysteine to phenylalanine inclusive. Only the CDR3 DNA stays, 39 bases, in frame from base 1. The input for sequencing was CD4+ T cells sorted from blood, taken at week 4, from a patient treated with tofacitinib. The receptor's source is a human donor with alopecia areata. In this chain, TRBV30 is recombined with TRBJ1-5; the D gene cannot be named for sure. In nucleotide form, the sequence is TGTGCCTGGAGCTCGGGTAGGAATCAGCCCCAGCATTTT. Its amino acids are CAWSSGRNQPQHF.